This T cell receptor (beta chain) emerged from a study of regulatory T cells in long-lasting Graves disease. The CDR3 runs 18 residues. The junction had 7 bases not matched to a gene; V was cut back by 0 bases and J by 0 bases. Germline V gives CDR1 MNHEY, CDR2 SVGAGI. As to time point: persistent/refractory GD, antithyroid drugs over 5 years with positive TRAb. Making the TCR library involved RNA that had been extracted from PBMCs. The authors drew patients from an endocrinology department in Xi'an, China. Relying on iRepertoire HTBI primers and Arm-PCR of CDR3 regions, the team built TCR beta libraries. One entry per CDR3 protein results from TCRdb running MiXCR on the multiplex PCR reads. There are about 430,000 distinct CDR3 sequences in the sample; about 21% occur only once, and more than 13% lies in the top ten. Study-wide results and limits: Favoring TRBV28, TRBJ1-2 and TRBJ2-5 was a feature seen in persistent disease. Persistent patients had more shared public clonotypes (approximately 2,700) than new patients (966). Few sampled subjects may have lowered accuracy.

This clonotype was counted ten times or more. Its antigen remains unidentified. This receptor was taken from a female donor with Graves disease. The sample was peripheral blood mononuclear cells (PBMCs), taken when the disease was refractory, from a patient treated with antithyroid drugs. This sequence joins TRBV6-5 and TRBJ1-1, with 10 bases fitting TRBD1. The CDR3 nucleotides are TGTGCCAGCAGTTACTCGACAGGGGGCAAGTTTTTGAACACTGAAGCTTTCTTT. This codes for CASSYSTGGKFLNTEAFF.